One T cell receptor (beta chain) is described in this entry. Its antigen remains unidentified. For the second PCR, which ran for about 7 to 11 cycles, a sample-barcoded 5' primer and a J-beta primer mix were used. A tag from a template-switch adaptor with 12 random nucleotides marked each cDNA molecule. TCRdb reanalysed the 5' RACE reads using MiXCR and keeps one entry per CDR3 protein. In the table there are about 1.8 million distinct CDR3 sequences, about 50% of which are singletons. The entry originates in a study of blood T cells in healthy people across ages. Trimming removed 7 bases from V and 4 bases from J, with 17 bases in between. The germline gives CDR1 MDHEN, CDR2 SYDVKM. This CDR3 has 15 residues. General study findings and limits: Diversity estimated from one million T cells was considered an underestimate. Roughly linear age-related decline in beta diversity appeared, significant by age about 40.

Sequencing was done on a sample of blood. This TCR was recovered from a woman aged 35 to 49 in good health. The V and J genes are TRBV28 and TRBJ2-1, with D uncertain. As DNA, the CDR3 is TGTGCCAGCATAAAGGGTCCTACTTCTTACAATGAGCAGTTCTTC. Translated: CASIKGPTSYNEQFF.